A single sample gave rise to the 18 T cell receptor beta chains below, sequenced in a study of blood T cell repertoires in COVID-19. Sequencing was performed with immunoSEQ multiplex PCR; in TCRdb, only in-frame clones are kept and a portion is missing. The sample lists roughly 56,000 clones; 89% were seen once. What was sequenced was peripheral blood. These receptors were taken from a woman aged 55-75 years with COVID-19, enrolled during active disease.

In its sample, this clone was seen once. The rearrangement links TRBV29-1 to TRBJ1-1; 9 bases agree with TRBD1. Per germline, CDR1 SQVTM and CDR2 ANQGSEA. V lost 7 bases, J lost 5 bases, and 11 bases stayed unmatched. CDR3 length: 14 residues. This chain's CDR3 is CSATALDRGTEAFF. The CDR3 nucleotides are TGCAGCGCCACCGCCTTAGACAGGGGGACTGAAGCTTTCTTT.

The genes are TRBV27 and TRBJ2-7, with D possibly TRBD2 on 6 matching bases. The CDR3 has 14 amino acids. Germline V gives CDR1 MNHEY, CDR2 SMNVEV (reference sequence). V was clipped by 0 bases and J by 2 bases, with 8 bases between them. The DNA of the CDR3 is TGTGCCAGCAGTTTATCGACTAGGGCCTACGAGCAGTACTTC. This translates into CASSLSTRAYEQYF.

The rearrangement uses TRBV18 and TRBJ2-1, with 11 bases aligning to TRBD2. V was clipped by 3 bases and J by 7 bases; unmatched bases: 5. CDR3 length: 15 amino acids. Germline CDR1 KGHSH, CDR2 LQKENI. The chain's CDR3 is CASSPTSGKVNEQFF. The CDR3 region has the DNA TGTGCCAGCTCACCGACTAGCGGGAAGGTAAATGAGCAGTTCTTC.

The chain recombines TRBV19 with TRBJ2-7, with 7 bases identical to TRBD1. This CDR3 has 14 amino acids. In germline, CDR1 is LNHDA, CDR2 SQIVND (reference sequence). V lost 5 bases and J lost 0; bases outside the gene matches: 4. The CDR3 is CASSAWDSSYEQYF. The DNA for the CDR3 is TGTGCCAGTAGTGCTTGGGACAGCTCCTACGAGCAGTACTTC.

The chain uses TRBV10-1 and TRBJ2-5; D ambiguous. CDR3 size: 14 residues. V lost 8 bases, J lost 1 base, and 14 bases lay in between. Germline loops: CDR1 WNHNN, CDR2 SYGVQD (reference sequence). The CDR3 bases are TGCGCCAGCCCCACCCCGTGGGCCCAAGAGACCCAGTACTTC. Translation gives CASPTPWAQETQYF.

The chain combines TRBV6-5 with TRBJ2-7; a possible D gene is TRBD2 (6 bases). Germline V gene data show CDR1 as MNHEY and CDR2 as SVGAGI. The CDR3 runs to 15 residues. V lost 6 bases to trimming and J lost 0 bases, with 15 bases between them. CDR3 DNA: TGTGCCAGCAGCTACCTAGCGCCCAGCTCCTACGAGCAGTACTTC. Its translation is CASSYLAPSSYEQYF.

The chain is built from TRBV14 and TRBJ2-1; D is perhaps TRBD2 (6 bases). CDR1 is SGHDN and CDR2 is FVKESK in the germline V gene. CDR3 length: 15 residues. V lost 8 bases to trimming and J lost 6 bases, with 20 bases between them. CDR3 residues: CASGHPGTLGNEQFF. In nucleotides, the CDR3 is TGTGCCAGCGGACACCCCGGGACTTTGGGCAATGAGCAGTTCTTC. Using reference TRBV14 and TRBJ2-1 for the parts outside the CDR3, the full variable domain is EAGVTQFPSHSVIEKGQTVTLRCDPISGHDNLYWYRRVMGKEIKFLLHFVKESKQDESGMPNNRFLAERTGGTYSTLKVQPAELEDSGVYFCASGHPGTLGNEQFFGPGTRLTVL.

The chain has TRBV30 and TRBJ1-5, with D possibly matching TRBD1 (6 bases). Germline-derived CDR1 and CDR2 are GTSNPN and SVGIG (reference sequence). Trimming removed 5 bases from V and 4 bases from J, with 15 bases in between. CDR3 size: 14 residues. Here the CDR3 reads CAWSGGAGNQPQHF. In nucleotides, the CDR3 is TGTGCCTGGTCTGGGGGGGCTGGGAATCAGCCCCAGCATTTT.

The V and J genes are TRBV6-5 and TRBJ2-1; D is perhaps TRBD1 (5 bases). The length of the CDR3 is 15 residues. Germline values: CDR1 MNHEY, CDR2 SVGAGI. Between the trimmed V and J ends, which lost 0 bases and 5 bases, there was a span of 11 bases. The CDR3 loop reads CASSYSMGQHNEQFF. Written as DNA, the CDR3 is TGTGCCAGCAGTTACTCGATGGGGCAGCACAATGAGCAGTTCTTC.

The CDR3 is CATSDPGEGYTF. CDR3 DNA: TGTGCCACCAGTGACCCAGGGGAGGGCTACACCTTC. The chain recombines TRBV24-1 with TRBJ1-2; D perhaps matches TRBD1 (6 bases). Germline assignment: CDR1 KGHDR and CDR2 SFDVKD. This CDR3 spans 12 amino acids. V shed 4 bases and J shed 8 bases, with 10 bases lying between them.

The chain is built from TRBV12-3 or TRBV12-4 and TRBJ2-1; 7 bases are shared with TRBD1. The CDR3 runs 12 residues. V was pared by 5 bases and J by 11 bases, with 6 bases of the junction left unmatched. CDR3 protein: CASSGYRGQQFF. The CDR3, as DNA: TGTGCCAGCAGTGGATACAGGGGTCAGCAGTTCTTC.

The chain couples TRBV7-2 to TRBJ1-4; possibly TRBD1 for D (5 bases). In germline, CDR1 is SGHTA, CDR2 FQGNSA. V lost 1 base and J 6 bases, leaving 9 bases between the germline ends. This CDR3 has 14 amino acids. The chain's CDR3 is CASSLVGGDEKLFF. CDR3 coding DNA: TGTGCCAGCAGCTTAGTGGGGGGGGATGAAAAACTGTTTTTT.

V usage is TRBV18 and J usage is TRBJ2-3; the match to TRBD2 covers 8 bases. The V gene's germline CDR1 is KGHSH and CDR2 LQKENI. Unmatched junction bases numbered 10, after V lost 3 bases and J lost 5 bases. The CDR3 loop spans 16 amino acids. The CDR3 loop reads CASSPGPGGPGDTQYF. The CDR3 DNA reads TGTGCCAGCTCACCTGGGCCGGGAGGGCCTGGAGATACGCAGTATTTT.

The rearrangement uses TRBV4-1 and TRBJ2-1; D possibly corresponds to TRBD2 (6 bases). Germline-derived CDR1 and CDR2 are MGHRA and YSYEKL. With 1 base removed from V and 6 bases from J, the gap between germline ends came to 10 bases. The CDR3 consists of 14 residues. CDR3 in amino acids: CASSQVAGSNEQFF. Here the CDR3 DNA reads TGCGCCAGCAGCCAAGTAGCCGGGAGCAATGAGCAGTTCTTC.

The CDR3 coding sequence is TGCGCCAGCAGTGATAGGGGTTTGGGGACCGGGGAGCTGTTTTTT. Translated, it gives CASSDRGLGTGELFF. The chain joins TRBV10-1 to TRBJ2-2; a possible D gene is TRBD1 (5 bases). V was pared by 3 bases and J by 5 bases, with 13 bases between. Germline V gene lookup returns CDR1 WNHNN and CDR2 SYGVQD (reference sequence). The CDR3 spans 15 residues.

The CDR3 region is CASSIAGTGEVETQYF. CDR3 DNA: TGTGCCAGCAGCATCGCCGGGACAGGAGAGGTGGAGACCCAGTACTTC. The rearrangement links TRBV5-6 to TRBJ2-5; 8 bases line up with TRBD1. Trimming at V came to 4 bases and at J to 5 bases, leaving 13 bases not matched to a gene. The CDR3 has 16 amino acids. The germline CDR1 and CDR2 sequences are SGHDT and YYEEEE.

V usage is TRBV6-5 and J usage is TRBJ2-7; perhaps TRBD2 as D (5 bases). Trimming left V 0 bases short and J 2 bases short, with 8 bases between. The CDR3 is 14 residues long. Germline CDR1 reads MNHEY; CDR2 reads SVGAGI. CDR3 loop: CASSYSRGPYEQYF. The CDR3 nucleotides read TGTGCCAGCAGTTACTCGAGAGGGCCCTACGAGCAGTACTTC.

This clone was detected only a few times. V gene TRBV7-9 combines with J gene TRBJ1-1; 8 positions match TRBD1. The CDR3 sequence is 15 residues long. The V and J ends lost 5 bases and 0 bases, in that order; junction bases with no gene match: 5. CDR1 and CDR2 from the germline V gene are SEHNR and FQNEAQ (reference sequence). In DNA form, the CDR3 reads TGTGCCAGCAGCCATCCGGACAGGGTGAACACTGAAGCTTTCTTT. It codes for CASSHPDRVNTEAFF.